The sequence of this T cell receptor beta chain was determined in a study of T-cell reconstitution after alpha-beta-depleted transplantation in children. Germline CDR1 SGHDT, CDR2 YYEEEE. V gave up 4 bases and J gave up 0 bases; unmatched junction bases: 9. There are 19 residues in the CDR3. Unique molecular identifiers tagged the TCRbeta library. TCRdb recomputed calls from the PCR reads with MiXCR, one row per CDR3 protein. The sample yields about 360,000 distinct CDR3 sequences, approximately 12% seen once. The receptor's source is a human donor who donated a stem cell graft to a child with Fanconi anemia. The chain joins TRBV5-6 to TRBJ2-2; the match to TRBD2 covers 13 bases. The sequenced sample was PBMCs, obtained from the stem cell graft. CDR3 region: CASSPSAGLAGANTGELFF. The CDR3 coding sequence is TGTGCCAGCAGCCCGAGTGCCGGACTAGCGGGAGCGAACACCGGGGAGCTGTTTTTT. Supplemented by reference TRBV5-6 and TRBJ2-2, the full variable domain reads DAGVTQSPTHLIKTRGQQVTLRCSPKSGHDTVSWYQQALGQGPQFIFQYYEEEERQRGNFPDRFSGHQFPNYSSELNVNALLLGDSALYLCASSPSAGLAGANTGELFFGEGSRLTVL.